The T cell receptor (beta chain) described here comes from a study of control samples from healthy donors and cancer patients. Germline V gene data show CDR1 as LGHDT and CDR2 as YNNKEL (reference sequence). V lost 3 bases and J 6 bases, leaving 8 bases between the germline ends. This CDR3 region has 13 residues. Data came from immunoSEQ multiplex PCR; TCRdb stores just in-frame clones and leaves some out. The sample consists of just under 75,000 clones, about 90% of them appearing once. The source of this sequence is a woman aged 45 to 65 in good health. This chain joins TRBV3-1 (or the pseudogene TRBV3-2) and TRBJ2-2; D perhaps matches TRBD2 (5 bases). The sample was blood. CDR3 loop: CASSQSRAGELFF. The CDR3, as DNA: TGTGCCAGCAGCCAGTCGCGGGCCGGGGAGCTGTTTTTT.